The 28 T cell receptor beta chains below all came from one sample that was sequenced in a study of neurological immune-mediated disorders. TCRdb reprocessed the 5' RACE reads via MiXCR and lists one record per CDR3 protein. The table shows 30,000 to 40,000 distinct CDR3 sequences, with 3% to 4% occurring only once. Sequencing used PBMCs. All receptors derive from a man aged 25-40 years with multiple sclerosis.

This clonotype appeared many times. V gene TRBV20-1 combines with J gene TRBJ1-2; D gene ambiguous. The CDR3 sequence is 14 residues long. Germline loops: CDR1 DFQATT, CDR2 SNEGSKA (reference sequence). V lost 5 bases, J lost 0 bases, and 13 bases lay in between. The CDR3 nucleotides are TGCAGTGCTCTGCTAGAGGTCACTAACTATGGCTACACCTTC. Amino acids: CSALLEVTNYGYTF.

V and J are TRBV20-1 and TRBJ1-2, with D unresolved. The germline gives CDR1 DFQATT, CDR2 SNEGSKA (reference sequence). The CDR3 spans 13 residues. The V end lost 0 bases, the J end lost 0 bases, and 5 bases lay between the germline ends. CDR3 amino acids: CSARDRANYGYTF. DNA for the CDR3: TGCAGTGCTAGAGATCGGGCTAACTATGGCTACACCTTC.

This clonotype was picked up many times. The genes are TRBV19 and TRBJ1-3; D not certain. Germline V CDR1 and CDR2: LNHDA, SQIVND (reference sequence). Deletions cut 9 bases from V and 0 bases from J, with 15 bases between. This CDR3 has 15 residues. DNA for the CDR3: TGTGCCAGCCTCACGGGTCTCCACTCTGGAAACACCATATATTTT. Protein sequence: CASLTGLHSGNTIYF.

In its sample, this clonotype was seen many times. This chain uses TRBV20-1 with TRBJ2-5; 8 bases match TRBD2. From germline, CDR1 is DFQATT and CDR2 SNEGSKA (reference sequence). The CDR3 has 13 residues. V lost 4 bases to trimming and J lost 5 bases; unmatched junction nucleotides: 6. The CDR3 here is CSATGGDLETQYF. The CDR3 bases are TGCAGTGCTACCGGGGGGGATTTGGAGACCCAGTACTTC.

This clonotype has at least ten counts. The rearrangement links TRBV5-5 to TRBJ2-7; D remains ambiguous. The CDR3 extends over 14 amino acids. The germline V and J ends were trimmed by 0 bases and 3 bases, with 10 bases remaining between them. CDR1 and CDR2 (germline): SGHKS, YYEKEE (reference sequence). This chain's CDR3 is CASSLDWTNYEQYF. The CDR3 bases are TGTGCCAGCAGCTTGGATTGGACGAACTACGAGCAGTACTTC.

This clonotype was recorded at least ten times. Germline is not matched at one junction end, which may reflect a read error. V usage is TRBV20-1 and J usage is TRBJ1-5; 9 nucleotides match TRBD1. The germline gives CDR1 DFQATT, CDR2 SNEGSKA (reference sequence). The CDR3 runs 15 residues. CDR3 sequence: CSAPLYRGLNQPQNF. The CDR3 DNA is TGCAGTGCTCCCCTTTACAGGGGGCTTAATCAGCCCCAGAATTTT.

In its sample, this clonotype was seen many times. This chain connects TRBV3-1 to TRBJ2-3; no reliable D call. The V gene lost 0 bases and the J gene lost 1 base, with 8 bases spanning the gap. CDR3 length: 15 amino acids. Germline CDR1 LGHDT, CDR2 YNNKEL (reference sequence). In nucleotides, the CDR3 is TGTGCCAGCAGCCAAGATCTTACCGGCACAGATACGCAGTATTTT. Amino acids: CASSQDLTGTDTQYF.

Many counts were recorded for this clonotype. The chain combines TRBV9 with TRBJ1-1, with D maybe TRBD1 (6 bases). The V end was cut by 3 bases, the J end by 0 bases, with 9 bases between. Germline CDR1 SGDLS, CDR2 YYNGEE. This CDR3 region has 14 residues. CDR3 loop: CASSGGGVNTEAFF. The CDR3 DNA reads as TGTGCCAGCAGCGGAGGGGGGGTGAACACTGAAGCTTTCTTT.

This clonotype was seen many times. This rearrangement joins TRBV4-3 to TRBJ1-2; D is uncertain. This CDR3 region has 16 residues. The V and J ends lost 0 bases and 1 base respectively, with 12 bases between them. The germline gives CDR1 LGHNA, CDR2 YSLEER. The CDR3 DNA reads as TGCGCCAGCAGCCAAGATTGGAACAGCTTTAACTATGGCTACACCTTC. This gives the protein CASSQDWNSFNYGYTF.

This clonotype was seen ten or more times. The CDR3 loop reads CASSPMTTNTGELFF. The CDR3 DNA is TGTGCCAGCAGCCCCATGACTACGAACACCGGGGAGCTGTTTTTT. The chain employs TRBV7-3 and TRBJ2-2; D might be TRBD2 (5 bases). Germline V gene sequence: CDR1 SGHTA, CDR2 FQGTGA. The CDR3 length is 15 residues. Trimming removed 5 bases at V and 0 bases at J, with 10 bases between.

On this clonotype itself: This may be a read error, as it is one base from a much larger clone. CDR3 DNA sequence: TGCGCCAGCAGGCAGGAAAGGGCGGATACGCAGTATTTT. This encodes CASRQERADTQYF. The chain carries TRBV10-2 and TRBJ2-3; the D is unclear. V lost 6 bases to trimming and J lost 6 bases, with 13 bases between them. This CDR3 comprises 13 residues. In germline, CDR1 is WSHSY, CDR2 SAAADI.

This clonotype came up many times. V and J are TRBV21-1 and TRBJ2-5; TRBD1 was called by the table and not checked on the DNA. TRBV21-1 is an annotated pseudogene. This CDR3 has 13 amino acids. The CDR3 here is CANTGRRQETQYF. The CDR3 nucleotides are TGTGCCAACACGGGACGGAGACAAGAGACCCAGTACTTC.

The V call is TRBV5-1, the J call TRBJ2-3; 7 bases match TRBD2. CDR1 and CDR2 from the germline V gene are SGHRS and YFSETQ. The CDR3 consists of 15 residues. The V segment lost 4 bases and the J segment 4 bases; nucleotides outside the gene matches: 9. The chain's CDR3 is CASSALQTSSDTQYF. CDR3 nucleotides: TGCGCCAGCAGCGCGTTACAGACTAGCTCAGATACGCAGTATTTT.

In its sample, this clonotype was seen many times. The J gene is TRBJ2-7, the V gene TRBV29-1; D is undetermined. This CDR3 region has 14 residues. The germline V gene has CDR1 SQVTM and CDR2 ANQGSEA. The ends were cut back, 5 bases at V and 2 bases at J, with 16 bases in the middle. The CDR3 loop reads CSVQSRPGPYEQYF. The CDR3 coding sequence is TGCAGCGTTCAGTCCCGGCCAGGACCCTACGAGCAGTACTTC.

This clonotype was detected many times. The chain joins TRBV20-1 to TRBJ2-5, with 9 bases that match TRBD2. Germline assignment: CDR1 DFQATT and CDR2 SNEGSKA (reference sequence). This CDR3 has 13 residues. Unmatched junction bases numbered 1, after V lost 2 bases and J lost 3 bases. This CDR3 reads CSARLAGKETQYF. As DNA, the CDR3 is TGCAGTGCTAGACTAGCGGGAAAAGAGACCCAGTACTTC.

The V and J genes are TRBV4-3 and TRBJ2-1; 8 positions agree with TRBD2. The CDR3 spans 19 residues. The germline V gene encodes CDR1 LGHNA and CDR2 YSLEER. The J segment lost 6 bases and the V segment lost 5 bases, leaving 21 bases of the junction unmatched. CDR3 DNA sequence: TGCGCCAGCAGCTTCGTCCCCGGGACTAGGACCCCTTTAAGCAATGAGCAGTTCTTC. It codes for CASSFVPGTRTPLSNEQFF.

This clonotype was recorded many times. The chain joins TRBV6-5 to TRBJ1-1, with a possible D match to TRBD1 (5 bases). CDR1 is MNHEY and CDR2 is SVGAGI in the germline V gene. This CDR3 contains 13 residues. V gave up 8 bases and J gave up 4 bases, with 14 bases separating them. CDR3 sequence reads: CASVSHGATEAFF. For the CDR3, the DNA is TGTGCCAGCGTTTCCCACGGGGCCACTGAAGCTTTCTTT.

This clonotype was picked up many times. The J gene is TRBJ2-3, the V gene TRBV24-1, with D perhaps assigned TRBD1 or TRBD2 (5 bases each). This CDR3 is 13 amino acids long. Germline V CDR1 and CDR2: KGHDR, SFDVKD. The ends were cut back, 10 bases at V and 1 base at J, with 11 bases in the middle. For the CDR3, the DNA is TGTGCCACGGTAGGGGACCGCACAGATACGCAGTATTTT. Residues: CATVGDRTDTQYF.

This clonotype occurred many times. The CDR3 loop is CATSEGGMVTGELFF. The CDR3 DNA reads as TGTGCCACCAGTGAAGGGGGGATGGTCACCGGGGAGCTGTTTTTT. This rearrangement joins TRBV24-1 to TRBJ2-2; the D call may be TRBD1 or TRBD2 (6 bases each). The CDR3 runs to 15 residues. Trimming took off 4 bases at V and 4 bases at J, with 12 bases between the two ends. Germline V gives CDR1 KGHDR, CDR2 SFDVKD.

This clonotype has just a few counts. The chain uses TRBV27 and TRBJ2-3, with TRBD2 matching over 9 bases. After removal of 6 bases from V and 6 bases from J, the junction contained 7 bases not matched to a gene. CDR3 size: 14 residues. Germline-derived CDR1 and CDR2 are MNHEY and SMNVEV (reference sequence). The DNA for the CDR3 is TGTGCCAGCAGACCTAAGCGGGGGGTTGATACGCAGTATTTT. This translates into CASRPKRGVDTQYF.

This clonotype was seen many times. This chain links TRBV20-1 with TRBJ2-1; 10 nucleotides match TRBD2. Germline V gene lookup returns CDR1 DFQATT and CDR2 SNEGSKA (reference sequence). The V gene end was trimmed by 6 bases and the J gene end by 5 bases; junction bases not matched to a gene: 10. The CDR3 contains 15 residues. CDR3 DNA: TGCAGTGCCTGGGCTAGCGGGGGAAGTGACAATGAGCAGTTCTTC. This gives the protein CSAWASGGSDNEQFF.

This clonotype was observed many times. The chain's CDR3 is CASSLAAQGTGELFF. The CDR3 nucleotides are TGCGCCAGCAGCTTGGCCGCACAGGGAACCGGGGAGCTGTTTTTT. The chain links TRBV5-1 to TRBJ2-2; TRBD1 is a possible D gene (6 bases). Germline V gene data show CDR1 as SGHRS and CDR2 as YFSETQ. V lost 0 bases and J 5 bases, leaving 11 bases between the germline ends. CDR3 length: 15 residues.

This clonotype has a count of ten or more. V is TRBV5-1 and J is TRBJ1-1; D not certain. The CDR3 runs 12 residues. V shed 4 bases and J shed 7 bases, with 11 bases lying between them. Per germline, CDR1 SGHRS and CDR2 YFSETQ. The CDR3 DNA sequence: TGCGCCAGCAGCCCGGGCGCGGGTGAAGCTTTCTTT. It specifies CASSPGAGEAFF.

Ten or more counts support this clonotype. The chain employs TRBV20-1 and TRBJ1-5; 8 bases match TRBD1. V gave up 0 bases and J gave up 7 bases; unmatched junction bases: 5. Germline V gene sequence: CDR1 DFQATT, CDR2 SNEGSKA (reference sequence). The CDR3 has 14 amino acids. The CDR3 bases are TGCAGTGCTAGAGATATGACAGGGGTACAGCCCCAGCATTTT. Its protein is CSARDMTGVQPQHF.

The chain links TRBV5-1 to TRBJ1-5, with 8 bases that match TRBD1. V shed 0 bases, J shed 0 bases, and the junction held 2 bases outside the gene matches. Germline V gene sequence: CDR1 SGHRS, CDR2 YFSETQ. The CDR3 has 16 residues. CDR3 amino acids: CASSLGGTGSNQPQHF. The CDR3 DNA follows: TGCGCCAGCAGCTTGGGGGGGACAGGTAGCAATCAGCCCCAGCATTTT.

The rearrangement links TRBV13 to TRBJ2-5; perhaps TRBD2 as D (6 bases). V was pared by 5 bases and J by 1 base, with 11 bases between. Germline assignment: CDR1 PRHDT and CDR2 FYEKMQ (reference sequence). This CDR3 has 14 residues. The CDR3 nucleotides read TGTGCCAGCAGCCACTCGGGAGCCCAAGAGACCCAGTACTTC. Protein product: CASSHSGAQETQYF.

This clonotype has a handful of counts. Germline and junction disagree at one end, which may indicate a read error. The gene calls are TRBV7-6 and TRBJ1-6; 7 nucleotides match TRBD1. Germline-derived CDR1 and CDR2 are SGHVS and FNYEAQ. The CDR3 spans 16 residues. CDR3 protein: CASSLRQGSYNSPLNF. The CDR3 nucleotides read TGTGCCAGCAGCTTGCGACAGGGCTCCTATAATTCACCCCTCAACTTT.

The chain employs TRBV20-1 and TRBJ2-1; possible D gene TRBD1, 5 bases. The CDR3 runs to 14 residues. The germline gives CDR1 DFQATT, CDR2 SNEGSKA (reference sequence). V lost 1 base to trimming and J lost 9 bases, with 16 bases between them. The DNA of the CDR3 is TGCAGTGCTAGAGTATCTGGACAATTCGTTGAGCAGTTCTTC. Its protein is CSARVSGQFVEQFF.